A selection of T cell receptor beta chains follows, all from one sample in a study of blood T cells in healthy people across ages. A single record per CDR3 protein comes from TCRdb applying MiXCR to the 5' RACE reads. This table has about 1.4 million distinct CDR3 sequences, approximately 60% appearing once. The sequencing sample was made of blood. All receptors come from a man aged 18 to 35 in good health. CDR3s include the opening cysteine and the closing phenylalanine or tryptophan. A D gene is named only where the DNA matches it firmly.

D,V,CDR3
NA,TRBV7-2,CASSFRSWSTDTQYF
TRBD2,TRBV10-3,CAISETSGTSGSDLAKNIQYF
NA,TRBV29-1,CSVADGGQRETQYF
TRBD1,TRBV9,CASSATGGGGYTF
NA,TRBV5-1,CASSLAGGFGELFF
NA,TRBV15,CATIDRYNEQFF
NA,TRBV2,CASRGTGLLINEQFF
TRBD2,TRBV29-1,CSVLGTAPGLAGDTQYF
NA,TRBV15,CATSRVSPTGGGYTF
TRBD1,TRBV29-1,CSGGQGTVTEAFF
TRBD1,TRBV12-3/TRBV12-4,CASSQGGKPQHF
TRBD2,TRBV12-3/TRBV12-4,CASSLAASGIYEQFF
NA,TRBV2,CASRRLEETQYF
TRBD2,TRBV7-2,CASSALAGSDTQYF
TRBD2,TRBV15,CATSNPSGSPGEQYF
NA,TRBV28,CASRRVGGYTF
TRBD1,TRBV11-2,CASSWGQLYEQYF
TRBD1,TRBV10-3,CAISVDRGNQPQHF
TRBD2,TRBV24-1,CATSDAGLAGVDTQYF
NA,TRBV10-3,CAISEPTNEQYF
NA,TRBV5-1,CASSLGGRPKETQYF
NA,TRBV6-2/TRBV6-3,CASSPKWGEQYF
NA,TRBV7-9,CASSRTTGGEDTQYF
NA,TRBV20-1,CSARASSQPRAFF
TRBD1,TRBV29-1,CSVLLANPGQGLPLYGYTF
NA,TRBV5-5,CASSSILEKDTQYF
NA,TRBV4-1,CASSQEGTRHYEQYF
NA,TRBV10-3,CAISEWGQNTEAFF
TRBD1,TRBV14,CASSALTGGNSPLHF
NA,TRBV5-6,CASSLPGVGNEQFF
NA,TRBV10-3,CAISENRNTYEQYF
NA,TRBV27,CASSYGTAGANALTF